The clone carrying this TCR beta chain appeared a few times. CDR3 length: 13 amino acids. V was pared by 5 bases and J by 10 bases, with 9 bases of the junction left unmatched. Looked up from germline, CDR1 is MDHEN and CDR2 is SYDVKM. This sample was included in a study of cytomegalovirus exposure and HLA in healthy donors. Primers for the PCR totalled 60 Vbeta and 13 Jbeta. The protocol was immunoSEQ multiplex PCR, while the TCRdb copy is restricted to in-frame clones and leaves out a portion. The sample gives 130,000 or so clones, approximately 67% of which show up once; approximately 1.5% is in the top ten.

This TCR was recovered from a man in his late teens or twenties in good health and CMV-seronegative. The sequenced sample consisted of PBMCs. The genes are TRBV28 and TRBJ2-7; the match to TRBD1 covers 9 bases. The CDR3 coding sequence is TGTGCCAGCAGTCGACCGGGACAGGGAGTTCAGTACTTC. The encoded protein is CASSRPGQGVQYF.